This is a list of T cell receptor beta chains from one sample in a study of T-cell memory formation after mild COVID-19. TCRdb fed the 5' RACE reads into MiXCR, producing one record per CDR3 protein. Here the sample spans hundreds of thousands of distinct CDR3 sequences, around a sixth being singletons. Sequencing was performed on PBMCs or a T cell subset sorted from them (not recorded which). The receptor source for this set is a young man who had mild COVID-19 (a few samples of this study predate the infection). Cell type and time point are not known. Both conserved end residues are part of each CDR3. The D gene is left open where the match is weak. Part of the rows lack a size; the others show once, few, many or a class for expanded clones.

TGCAGTGCCGCAGGACAGGGCGCATACACTGAAGCTTTCTTT	CSAAGQGAYTEAFF	TRBD1	.	TRBV20-1	TRBJ1-1	14
TGCAGTGCGAATAGACAGGTCTCCTACGAGCAGTACTTC	CSANRQVSYEQYF	.	.	TRBV20-1	TRBJ2-7	13
TGTGCCAGCAGACCAGACAGGGGTGAAGCTTTCTTT	CASRPDRGEAFF	TRBD1	.	TRBV6-5	TRBJ1-1	12
TGCAGTACGACCCAGATCATCTCGGCCTACAGCGAGCAGTACTTC	CSTTQIISAYSEQYF	.	few	TRBV20-1	TRBJ2-7	15
TGTGCCAGCAGGTCGATTAGGGGAGGAGTACGCGCTTTCTTT	CASRSIRGGVRAFF	.	many	TRBV5-5	TRBJ1-1	14
TGTGCCAGCAGCGCTGGGACAGGAGACGGTAATGAAAGGCTGTTTTTT	CASSAGTGDGNERLFF	TRBD1	few	TRBV7-6	TRBJ1-4	16
TGTGCCAGCAGCGGGGGACTCGAGGAGCTCACAGATACGCAGTATTTT	CASSGGLEELTDTQYF	.	few	TRBV5-6	TRBJ2-3	16
TGTGCCACCAGCAGGGACGGAACCTCTGGAAACACCATATATTTT	CATSRDGTSGNTIYF	.	.	TRBV15	TRBJ1-3	15
TGTGCCAGCAGCCCGAGCGAGTCCACAGATACGCAGTATTTT	CASSPSESTDTQYF	.	many	TRBV4-2	TRBJ2-3	14
TGCGCCAGCAGCTTGTGGCAGGGCGCGAACACCGGGGAGCTGTTTTTT	CASSLWQGANTGELFF	.	few	TRBV5-1	TRBJ2-2	16
TGTGCCAGCAGACGGCGAGGGGCCTACGAGCAGTACTTC	CASRRRGAYEQYF	.	few	TRBV27	TRBJ2-7	13
TGCGCCAGCAGCCCAAACGGCGGCGAGAACACTGAAGCTTTCTTT	CASSPNGGENTEAFF	.	many	TRBV5-1	TRBJ1-1	15
TGTGCCAGCCAGCCCGCCCGGGACAGGCCCTACGAGCAGTACTTC	CASQPARDRPYEQYF	TRBD1	few	TRBV3-1	TRBJ2-7	15
TGTGCCAGCAGCGCCGGGACTAGCGGGGGGATATCCTCGGGAGATACGCAGTATTTT	CASSAGTSGGISSGDTQYF	TRBD2	.	TRBV5-8	TRBJ2-3	19
TGTGCCAGCAGCTCGTGGTTCGGGCCTGGGGCTGAAGCTTTCTTT	CASSSWFGPGAEAFF	.	few	TRBV11-3	TRBJ1-1	15
TGCGCCAGCAGGCCAAACCAGGGTCGGGACTATGGCTACACCTTC	CASRPNQGRDYGYTF	.	.	TRBV5-1	TRBJ1-2	15
TGTGCCAGCAGCTTGGGGACCTTGCGAGTTTCTGGGGCCAACGTCCTGACTTTC	CASSLGTLRVSGANVLTF	.	.	TRBV7-9	TRBJ2-6	18
TGTGCCATCAGTGACCGGGACAGAGGGAAACTGTTTTTT	CAISDRDRGKLFF	TRBD1	.	TRBV10-3	TRBJ1-4	13
TGTGCCAGCAGTATAGCCGGGACTAGCAATATGAATGAGCAGTTCTTC	CASSIAGTSNMNEQFF	TRBD2	.	TRBV6-4	TRBJ2-1	16
TGCGCCAGCAGCCTCGAGGGACATCGGGACACTGAAGCTTTCTTT	CASSLEGHRDTEAFF	.	few	TRBV4-3	TRBJ1-1	15
TGCGCCAGCAGCCCTTTAGGACTCTCTGGAAACACCATATATTTT	CASSPLGLSGNTIYF	.	.	TRBV4-1	TRBJ1-3	15
TGTGCCAGCAGCTCCACAGGGGCGACCCCAAGGAACACTGAAGCTTTCTTT	CASSSTGATPRNTEAFF	TRBD1	.	TRBV5-5	TRBJ1-1	17
TGCAGTGCGCCCCGTGGCGGGGGGGCACGGGAGCAGTTCTTC	CSAPRGGGAREQFF	TRBD2	few	TRBV20-1	TRBJ2-1	14
TGTGCCAGCAGTTTTGATGGTACGCAGTATTTT	CASSFDGTQYF	.	.	TRBV6-5	TRBJ2-3	11
TGCGCCAGCAGCTTGGCCGTAGTTCTCCCAAACAATGAGCAGTTCTTC	CASSLAVVLPNNEQFF	.	few	TRBV5-1	TRBJ2-1	16
TGTGCCAGCAGTTACCTGGGCGGGTCGTACTACGAGCAGTACTTC	CASSYLGGSYYEQYF	.	once	TRBV6-2/TRBV6-3	TRBJ2-7	15
TGTGCCATCAGTGAGTCTTTAGCGGGGTATGGCACAGATACGCAGTATTTT	CAISESLAGYGTDTQYF	TRBD2	.	TRBV10-3	TRBJ2-3	17
TGTGCCAGCAGTTACTATGAGACAGAAAACTATGGCTACACCTTC	CASSYYETENYGYTF	.	once	TRBV6-2/TRBV6-3	TRBJ1-2	15
TGCAGCGTTGATTTAGCGCAGGGGAGCACAGATACGCAGTATTTT	CSVDLAQGSTDTQYF	.	few	TRBV29-1	TRBJ2-3	15
TGCAGTGCTAGAGATAGCCGAGGAGGGGGTTATTCACCCCTCCACTTT	CSARDSRGGGYSPLHF	.	few	TRBV20-1	TRBJ1-6	16
TGTGCCAGCAGCTTTACTTCTGGGGACCTCAACACCGGGGAGCTGTTTTTT	CASSFTSGDLNTGELFF	.	.	TRBV7-9	TRBJ2-2	17
TGCAGCGTTGTCTCCAGGGGGCGTGAGACCCAGTACTTC	CSVVSRGRETQYF	TRBD1	few	TRBV29-1	TRBJ2-5	13
TGTGCCAGCAGCCGGGATTTCAACTATGGCTACACCTTC	CASSRDFNYGYTF	.	.	TRBV5-5	TRBJ1-2	13
TGTGCCATCAGTGAGCCGGGGGCCAGCACAGATACGCAGTATTTT	CAISEPGASTDTQYF	.	.	TRBV10-3	TRBJ2-3	15
TGTGCCAGCAGCTTAGCGCTCTACGATCCGAACAATGAGCAGTTCTTC	CASSLALYDPNNEQFF	.	few	TRBV7-2	TRBJ2-1	16
TGCAGTGCTAGAAGGGTGGACAGGACGCCCACAGATACGCAGTATTTT	CSARRVDRTPTDTQYF	TRBD1	.	TRBV20-1	TRBJ2-3	16
TGTGCCAGCAGCGACACGATCGGGGTGGGACCGAACACCGGGGAGCTGTTTTTT	CASSDTIGVGPNTGELFF	.	.	TRBV6-2/TRBV6-3	TRBJ2-2	18
TGTGCCAGCAGTGACTCGAATTGGCAGGTTAGGGAAGACGATCAGCCCCAGCATTTT	CASSDSNWQVREDDQPQHF	.	.	TRBV6-4	TRBJ1-5	19
TGCAGTGCTAGAGATGTCCGGGATTCCCCTAACTATGGCTACACCTTC	CSARDVRDSPNYGYTF	.	.	TRBV20-1	TRBJ1-2	16
TGTGCCAGCAGTAATAGCGGGGCAGAGACCCAGTACTTC	CASSNSGAETQYF	TRBD2	few	TRBV6-6	TRBJ2-5	13
TGTGCCAGCAGCCAAGGGAAGAGCTCCTACAATGAGCAGTTCTTC	CASSQGKSSYNEQFF	.	.	TRBV3-1	TRBJ2-1	15
TGCGCCAGCAGCTTGGCGTCAGGGTCCGTCAATGAGCAGTTATTC	CASSLASGSVNEQLF	.	.	TRBV5-1	TRBJ2-1	15
TGTGCCAGCAGGGAAAACGATGAAAAACTGTTTTTT	CASRENDEKLFF	.	.	TRBV7-2	TRBJ1-4	12
TGTGCCAGCAGTTTAGATAAAACAGGGGGCACAGATACGCAGTATTTT	CASSLDKTGGTDTQYF	TRBD1	.	TRBV12-3/TRBV12-4	TRBJ2-3	16
TGTGCCAGCAGCAGAGCTGGTCATGAGCAGTTCTTC	CASSRAGHEQFF	.	.	TRBV13	TRBJ2-1	12
TGTGCCAGCAGTTACTCATCGACAGGGGCTGAGGCCCAGTACTTC	CASSYSSTGAEAQYF	TRBD1	few	TRBV6-5	TRBJ2-5	15
TGTGCCAGCAGCTTAGGCCTGGGACAGGAGAATGAAGCTTTCTTT	CASSLGLGQENEAFF	TRBD1	.	TRBV13	TRBJ1-1	15
TGCAGTGCTAGAGATGGGCTAGCAGATTACCAAGAGACCCAGTACTTC	CSARDGLADYQETQYF	.	.	TRBV20-1	TRBJ2-5	16
TGCGCCAGCAGCCTCTATCTTCCTAGCGGGGGGGCGGTGGCCCAGTACTTC	CASSLYLPSGGAVAQYF	TRBD2	.	TRBV4-3	TRBJ2-5	17
TGTGCCAGCAGCGACCGGGACAGGGGTGTGGGCTATGGCTGCACCTTC	CASSDRDRGVGYGCTF	TRBD1	.	TRBV14	TRBJ1-2	16
TGCGCCAGCAGCGGGGGTCAGATCACCGGGGAGCTGTTTTTT	CASSGGQITGELFF	.	few	TRBV5-1	TRBJ2-2	14
TGTGCCAGCAGCTTGGAGGGGGGCCTAAACAATGAGCAGTTCTTC	CASSLEGGLNNEQFF	.	.	TRBV5-4	TRBJ2-1	15
TGTGCCAGCAGCATACAGGATAATTCACCCCTCCACTTT	CASSIQDNSPLHF	.	.	TRBV7-6	TRBJ1-6	13
TGTGCCAGCTCACCGATCCAAGCAGAGACCCAGTACTTC	CASSPIQAETQYF	.	few	TRBV18	TRBJ2-5	13
TGTGCCAGCAGCCACCCGGGAGCGGGGGTATCCTACAATGAGCAGTTCTTC	CASSHPGAGVSYNEQFF	TRBD2	.	TRBV7-2	TRBJ2-1	17
TGCAGCGTTGGTCAGGGGCTGTATCAGCCCCAGCATTTT	CSVGQGLYQPQHF	.	.	TRBV29-1	TRBJ1-5	13
TGCGCCAGCACCCCGCAGGGGAATGAGCAGTTCTTC	CASTPQGNEQFF	.	few	TRBV5-1	TRBJ2-1	12
TGTGCCATCAGCGCAGAGCTGAACACTGAAGCTTTCTTT	CAISAELNTEAFF	.	.	TRBV10-3	TRBJ1-1	13
TGTGCCAGCGAGGGGGGGACTAGCGGACCCCAAGAGACCCAGTACTTC	CASEGGTSGPQETQYF	TRBD2	.	TRBV28	TRBJ2-5	16
TGCAGCGCCGGACTAGAAGAGACCCAGTACTTC	CSAGLEETQYF	TRBD2	few	TRBV29-1	TRBJ2-5	11